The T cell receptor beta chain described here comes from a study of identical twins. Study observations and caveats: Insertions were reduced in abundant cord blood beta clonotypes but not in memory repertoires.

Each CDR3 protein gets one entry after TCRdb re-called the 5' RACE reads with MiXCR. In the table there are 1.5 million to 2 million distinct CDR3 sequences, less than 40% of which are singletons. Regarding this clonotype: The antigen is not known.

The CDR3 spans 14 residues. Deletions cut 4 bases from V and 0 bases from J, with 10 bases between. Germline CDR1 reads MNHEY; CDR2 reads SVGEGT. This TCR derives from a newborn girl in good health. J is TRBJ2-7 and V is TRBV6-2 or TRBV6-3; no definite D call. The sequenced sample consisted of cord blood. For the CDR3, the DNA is TGTGCCAGCAGTTGCTCGGCGTACTCCTACGAGCAGTACTTC. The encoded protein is CASSCSAYSYEQYF.